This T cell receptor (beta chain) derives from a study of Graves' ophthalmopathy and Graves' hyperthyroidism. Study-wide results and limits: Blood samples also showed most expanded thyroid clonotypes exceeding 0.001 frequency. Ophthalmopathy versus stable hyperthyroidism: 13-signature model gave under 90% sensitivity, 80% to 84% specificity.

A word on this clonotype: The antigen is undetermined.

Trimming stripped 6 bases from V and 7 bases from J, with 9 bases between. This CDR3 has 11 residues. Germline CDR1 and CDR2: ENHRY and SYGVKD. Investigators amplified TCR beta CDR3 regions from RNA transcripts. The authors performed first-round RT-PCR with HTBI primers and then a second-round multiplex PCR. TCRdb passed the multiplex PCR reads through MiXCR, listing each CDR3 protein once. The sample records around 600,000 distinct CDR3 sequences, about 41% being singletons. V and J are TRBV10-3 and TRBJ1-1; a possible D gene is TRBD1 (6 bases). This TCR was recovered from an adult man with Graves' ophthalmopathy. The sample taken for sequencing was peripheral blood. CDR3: CAISPQGEAFF. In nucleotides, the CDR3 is TGTGCCATCAGCCCACAGGGTGAAGCTTTCTTT.